Listed below are T cell receptor beta chains from one sample, sequenced in a study of shared clonotypes between healthy human individuals. Repertoires were generated with immunoSEQ multiplex PCR, while TCRdb's copy carries only in-frame clones and drops some. The sample has about 2 million clones, around 96% seen once. Sequencing was done on a sample of naive CD8+ T cells sorted from blood. The source is a man aged 18 to 35 in good health. CDR3s include the opening cysteine and the closing phenylalanine or tryptophan. A D gene is named only where the DNA matches it firmly. Not all rows give a size; the values are once, few, many and, for expanded clones, a class.

few,.,12,TRBV5-6,TRBJ1-5,CASSLGPQPQHF,TGTGCCAGCAGCTTGGGTCCTCAGCCCCAGCATTTT
.,.,13,TRBV7-6,TRBJ2-7,CASSLAASYEQYF,TGTGCCAGCAGCTTAGCGGCTAGCTACGAGCAGTACTTC
.,TRBD2,17,TRBV27,TRBJ2-7,CASSGPRTSGTPLGQYF,TGTGCCAGCAGTGGACCGAGGACTAGCGGCACCCCCCTGGGGCAGTACTTC
.,TRBD2,15,TRBV5-6,TRBJ2-5,CASSLELASQETQYF,TGTGCCAGCAGCTTGGAACTAGCGAGTCAAGAGACCCAGTACTTC
.,.,16,TRBV9,TRBJ2-1,CASSGGLGGSYNEQFF,TGTGCCAGCAGCGGGGGACTCGGGGGCTCCTACAATGAGCAGTTCTTC
.,.,11,TRBV5-1,TRBJ2-1,CASFGGKEQFF,TGCGCCAGCTTTGGGGGGAAGGAGCAGTTCTTC
.,TRBD1,15,TRBV27,TRBJ1-1,CASSPSGQENTEAFF,TGTGCCAGCAGCCCCTCGGGACAGGAGAACACTGAAGCTTTCTTT
.,TRBD1,17,TRBV2,TRBJ1-4,CASKSGTGGAWNEKLFF,TGTGCCAGCAAGAGTGGGACAGGGGGCGCATGGAATGAAAAACTGTTTTTT
.,TRBD1,15,TRBV27,TRBJ1-1,CASSITGGQNTEAFF,TGTGCCAGCAGTATCACAGGGGGACAGAACACTGAAGCTTTCTTT
.,.,10,TRBV21-1,TRBJ1-2,CATFKPQRSF,TGTGCCACCTTCAAACCCCAGCGCTCCTTC
once,.,13,TRBV27,TRBJ1-1,CASREGWNTEAFF,TGTGCCAGCAGGGAGGGGTGGAACACTGAAGCTTTCTTT
.,.,13,TRBV6-5,TRBJ2-7,CASTLGALYEQYF,TGTGCCAGCACCCTTGGGGCGTTGTACGAGCAGTACTTC
.,.,13,TRBV9,TRBJ1-6,CASSGLGAYPLHF,TGTGCCAGCAGCGGCCTAGGGGCGTACCCCCTCCACTTT
.,TRBD2,14,TRBV7-6,TRBJ2-7,CASSFGRGDYEQYF,TGTGCCAGCAGCTTTGGGCGGGGGGACTACGAGCAGTACTTC
.,TRBD2,14,TRBV7-9,TRBJ2-7,CASSPMGGVYEQYF,TGTGCCAGCAGCCCGATGGGAGGGGTCTACGAGCAGTACTTC
.,.,15,TRBV9,TRBJ2-5,CASKGQCGPQETQYF,TGTGCCAGCAAAGGGCAGTGCGGCCCCCAAGAGACCCAGTACTTC
.,TRBD1,13,TRBV27,TRBJ2-7,CASKLAGGYEQYF,TGTGCCAGCAAGCTAGCAGGGGGCTACGAGCAGTACTTC
.,.,16,TRBV2,TRBJ1-1,CASNQDRAQLNTEAFF,TGTGCCAGCAACCAAGACCGGGCCCAATTAAACACTGAAGCTTTCTTT
.,.,14,TRBV5-4,TRBJ2-7,CASSLGEGAYEQYF,TGTGCCAGCAGCTTGGGGGAAGGGGCCTACGAGCAGTACTTC
.,.,13,TRBV9,TRBJ2-2,CASSVGGIGELFF,TGTGCCAGCAGCGTAGGAGGAATCGGGGAGCTGTTTTTT
.,.,13,TRBV28,TRBJ1-4,CASSLFPSGIGIF,TGTGCCAGCAGTTTATTCCCCTCAGGGATTGGAATTTTT
.,.,13,TRBV6-6,TRBJ2-1,CASSYNPYNEQFF,TGTGCCAGCAGTTATAATCCCTACAATGAGCAGTTCTTC
.,.,15,TRBV19,TRBJ2-7,CASSISKGLTYEQYF,TGTGCCAGTAGTATCTCAAAAGGTCTTACCTACGAGCAGTACTTC
once,TRBD1,14,TRBV28,TRBJ1-5,CASSPGTGKQPQHF,TGTGCCAGCAGCCCCGGGACAGGGAAACAGCCCCAGCATTTT
.,.,15,TRBV4-3,TRBJ2-7,CASSQMDRGTYEQYF,TGCGCCAGCAGCCAAATGGACAGAGGTACCTACGAGCAGTACTTC
.,.,16,TRBV27,TRBJ2-2,CASSPTGPRGTGELFF,TGTGCCAGCAGTCCTACAGGGCCTCGGGGCACCGGGGAGCTGTTTTTT
.,.,15,TRBV6-1,TRBJ1-4,CASSELGQGKKKLFF,TGTGCCAGCAGTGAATTGGGCCAGGGAAAGAAAAAACTGTTTTTT
.,.,13,TRBV6-6,TRBJ1-2,CASSPQKVPGYTF,TGTGCCAGCAGCCCCCAGAAGGTGCCCGGCTACACCTTC
.,TRBD2,16,TRBV7-6,TRBJ2-1,CASSNRLAGDNNEQFF,TGTGCCAGCAGCAACCGACTAGCGGGAGATAACAATGAGCAGTTCTTC
.,TRBD2,15,TRBV28,TRBJ2-7,CASNSWLAGSYEQYF,TGTGCCAGCAACTCGTGGCTAGCGGGGTCCTACGAGCAGTACTTC
.,TRBD1,17,TRBV5-1,TRBJ1-2,CASSSTGSMEGPYGYTF,TGCGCCAGCAGCTCGACAGGGAGTATGGAGGGGCCCTATGGCTACACCTTC
.,.,14,TRBV28,TRBJ1-2,CASSFYDEDYGYTF,TGTGCCAGCAGTTTTTACGACGAGGACTATGGCTACACCTTC
.,.,14,TRBV5-5,TRBJ1-4,CASSLYQGDEKLFF,TGTGCCAGCAGCTTGTACCAGGGTGATGAAAAACTGTTTTTT
.,.,12,TRBV6-1,TRBJ2-7,CASNAYNYEQYF,TGTGCCTCGAACGCATATAATTACGAGCAGTACTTC
.,TRBD1,15,TRBV4-3,TRBJ1-2,CASSQDRTGDYGYTF,TGCGCCAGCAGCCAAGATCGGACAGGGGACTATGGCTACACCTTC
.,TRBD1,16,TRBV4-1,TRBJ1-4,CASSQGWDRGNEKLFF,TGCGCCAGCAGCCAAGGGTGGGACAGGGGAAATGAAAAACTGTTTTTT
.,TRBD1,15,TRBV5-1,TRBJ2-5,CASSYRDRSQETQYF,TGCGCCAGCAGCTACCGGGACAGAAGCCAAGAGACCCAGTACTTC
.,.,15,TRBV27,TRBJ1-1,CASSLSLGLYTEAFF,TGTGCCAGCAGTTTATCGCTGGGGCTCTACACTGAAGCTTTCTTT
.,.,14,TRBV6-5,TRBJ2-1,CASSYSTGSDEQFF,TGTGCCAGCAGTTATTCAACGGGGAGCGATGAGCAGTTCTTC
.,.,9,TRBV3-2,TRBJ2-1,CASSQRGFF,TGTGCCAGCAGCCAACGGGGGTTCTTC
.,.,11,TRBV5-4,TRBJ2-5,CASSRGWAQYF,TGTGCCAGCAGCCGAGGGTGGGCCCAGTACTTC
.,.,17,TRBV27,TRBJ1-2,CASSLRPRRGVNYGYTF,TGTGCCAGCAGTTTAAGACCAAGGAGGGGGGTTAACTATGGCTACACCTTC
.,.,16,TRBV7-7,TRBJ2-2,CASSPTHGPNTGELFF,TGTGCTAGCAGCCCAACCCATGGCCCGAACACCGGGGAGCTGTTTTTT
.,TRBD1,18,TRBV29-1,TRBJ1-3,CSPTNRRDRCNSGNTIYF,TGCAGCCCCACCAATCGAAGGGACAGGTGTAATTCTGGAAACACCATATATTTT